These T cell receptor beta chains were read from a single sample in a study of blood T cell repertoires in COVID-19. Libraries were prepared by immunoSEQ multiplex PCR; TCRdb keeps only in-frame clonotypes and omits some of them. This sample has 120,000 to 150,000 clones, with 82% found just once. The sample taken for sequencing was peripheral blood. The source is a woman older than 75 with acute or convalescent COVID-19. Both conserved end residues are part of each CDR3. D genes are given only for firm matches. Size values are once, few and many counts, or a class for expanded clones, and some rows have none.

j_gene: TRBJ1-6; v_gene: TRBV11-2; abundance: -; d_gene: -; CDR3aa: CASSRGGRGNSPLHF; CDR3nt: TGTGCCAGCAGCCGGGGGGGGAGGGGAAATTCACCCCTCCACTTT
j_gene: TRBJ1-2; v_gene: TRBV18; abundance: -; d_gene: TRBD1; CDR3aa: CASSHPTGAYGYTF; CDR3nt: TGTGCCAGCTCACACCCGACAGGGGCCTATGGCTACACCTTC
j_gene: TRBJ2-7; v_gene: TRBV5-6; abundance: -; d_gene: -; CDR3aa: CASSSGPYEQYF; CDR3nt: TGTGCCAGCAGCTCCGGTCCGTACGAGCAGTACTTC
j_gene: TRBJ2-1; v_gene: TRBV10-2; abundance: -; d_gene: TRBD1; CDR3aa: CASKGRRTGNSYNEQFF; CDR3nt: TGCGCCAGCAAGGGTCGTAGGACAGGCAACTCCTACAATGAGCAGTTCTTC
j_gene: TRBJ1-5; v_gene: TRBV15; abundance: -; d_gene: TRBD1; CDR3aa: CATSGTGGVQPQHF; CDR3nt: TGTGCCACCAGCGGGACAGGGGGCGTTCAGCCCCAGCATTTT
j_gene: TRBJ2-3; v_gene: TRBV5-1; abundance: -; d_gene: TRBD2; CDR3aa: CASSPRPGTSGSTDTQYF; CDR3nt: TGCGCCAGCAGCCCGCGACCCGGGACTAGCGGGAGCACAGATACGCAGTATTTT
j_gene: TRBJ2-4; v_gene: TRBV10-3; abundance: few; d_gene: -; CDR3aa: CAISGARGGYIQYF; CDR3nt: TGTGCCATCAGTGGGGCCAGGGGAGGGTACATTCAGTACTTC
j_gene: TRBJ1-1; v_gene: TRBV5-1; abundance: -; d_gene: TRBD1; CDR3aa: CASTQTTGGTEAFF; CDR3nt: TGCGCCAGCACCCAAACTACAGGGGGCACTGAAGCTTTCTTT
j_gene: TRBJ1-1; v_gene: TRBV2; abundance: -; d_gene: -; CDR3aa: CASELTANTEAFF; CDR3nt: TGTGCCAGCGAATTAACTGCGAACACTGAAGCTTTCTTT
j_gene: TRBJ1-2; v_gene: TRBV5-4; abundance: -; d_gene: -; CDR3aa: CASSLLGPGFGYTF; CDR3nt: TGTGCCAGCAGCTTGCTAGGCCCCGGGTTTGGCTACACCTTC
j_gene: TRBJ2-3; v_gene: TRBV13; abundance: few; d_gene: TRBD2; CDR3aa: CASSTSLAGVADTQYF; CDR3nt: TGTGCCAGCAGCACCTCACTAGCGGGGGTCGCAGATACGCAGTATTTT
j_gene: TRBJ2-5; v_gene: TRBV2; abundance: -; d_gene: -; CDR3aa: CASSQSSEISSGQETQYF; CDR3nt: TGTGCCAGCAGTCAGTCTAGCGAAATTAGTTCAGGGCAAGAGACCCAGTACTTC
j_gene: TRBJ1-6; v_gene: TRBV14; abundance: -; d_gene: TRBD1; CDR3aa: CASSQGQGYNSPLHF; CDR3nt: TGTGCCAGCAGCCAGGGACAGGGCTATAATTCACCCCTCCACTTT
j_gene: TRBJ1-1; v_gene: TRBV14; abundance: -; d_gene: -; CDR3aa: CASSQVSVNTEAFF; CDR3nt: TGTGCCAGCAGCCAAGTATCCGTGAACACTGAAGCTTTCTTT
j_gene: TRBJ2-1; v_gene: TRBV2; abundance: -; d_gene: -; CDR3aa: CASKEVVYNEQFF; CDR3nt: TGTGCCAGCAAGGAGGTGGTATACAATGAGCAGTTCTTC
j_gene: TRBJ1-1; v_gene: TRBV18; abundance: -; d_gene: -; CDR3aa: CASSPSSGRTGVSNRNTEAFF; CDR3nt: TGTGCCAGCTCACCAAGTAGTGGAAGAACAGGCGTCTCAAACCGGAACACTGAAGCTTTCTTT
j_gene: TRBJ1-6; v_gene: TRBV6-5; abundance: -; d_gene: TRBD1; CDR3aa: CASRWQGGNSPLHF; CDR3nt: TGTGCCAGCAGGTGGCAGGGGGGTAATTCACCCCTCCACTTT
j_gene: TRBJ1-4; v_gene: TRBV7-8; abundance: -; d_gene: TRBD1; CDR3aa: CASSLRDRRKLFF; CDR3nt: TGTGCCAGCAGCTTACGGGACAGGAGAAAACTGTTTTTT
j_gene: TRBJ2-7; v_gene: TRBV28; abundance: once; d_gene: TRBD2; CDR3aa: CASSFGSGRGYEQYF; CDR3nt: TGTGCCAGCAGTTTCGGTAGCGGGAGAGGGTACGAGCAGTACTTC
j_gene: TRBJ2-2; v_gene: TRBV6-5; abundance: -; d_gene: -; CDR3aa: CASPFGELFF; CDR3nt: TGTGCCAGCCCATTCGGGGAGCTGTTTTTT
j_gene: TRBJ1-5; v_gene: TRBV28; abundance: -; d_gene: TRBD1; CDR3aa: CASSSGGLGQPQHF; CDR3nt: TGTGCCAGCAGTTCAGGGGGTTTGGGTCAGCCCCAGCATTTT
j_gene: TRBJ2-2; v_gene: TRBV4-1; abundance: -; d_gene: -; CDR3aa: CASSQAIRITTGELFF; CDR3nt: TGCGCCAGCAGCCAAGCTATTCGAATTACTACCGGGGAGCTGTTTTTT
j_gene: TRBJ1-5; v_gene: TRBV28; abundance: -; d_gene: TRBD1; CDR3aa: CASSLDRENQPQHF; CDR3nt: TGTGCCAGCAGTTTGGACAGGGAGAATCAGCCCCAGCATTTT
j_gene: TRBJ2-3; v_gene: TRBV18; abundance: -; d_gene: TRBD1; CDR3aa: CASSHPGQTTDTQYF; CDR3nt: TGTGCCAGCTCACACCCGGGACAGACCACAGATACGCAGTATTTT
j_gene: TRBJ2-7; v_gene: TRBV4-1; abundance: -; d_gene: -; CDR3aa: CASSHVAVLSEQYF; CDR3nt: TGCGCCAGCAGCCATGTTGCGGTACTATCCGAGCAGTACTTC
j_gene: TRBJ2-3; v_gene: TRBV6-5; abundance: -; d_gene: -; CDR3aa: CASSYTGEGTDTQYF; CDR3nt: TGTGCCAGCAGTTATACAGGGGAGGGCACAGATACGCAGTATTTT
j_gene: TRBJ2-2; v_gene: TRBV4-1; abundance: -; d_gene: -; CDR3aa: CASSQGMNTGELFF; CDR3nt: TGCGCCAGCAGCCAAGGTATGAACACCGGGGAGCTGTTTTTT
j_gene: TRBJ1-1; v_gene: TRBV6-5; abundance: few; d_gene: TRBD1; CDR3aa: CASSPRQGVRAFF; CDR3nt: TGTGCCAGCAGCCCCCGACAGGGGGTTAGAGCTTTCTTT
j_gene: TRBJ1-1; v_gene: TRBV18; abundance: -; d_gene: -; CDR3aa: CASSPGQGSREAFF; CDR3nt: TGTGCCAGCTCACCGGGACAAGGGAGTAGGGAAGCTTTCTTT
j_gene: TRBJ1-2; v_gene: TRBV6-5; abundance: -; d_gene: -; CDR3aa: CASSYSIQGGQGYTF; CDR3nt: TGTGCCAGCAGTTACTCGATACAGGGAGGGCAGGGCTACACCTTC
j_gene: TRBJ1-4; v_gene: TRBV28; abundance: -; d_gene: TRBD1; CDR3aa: CASSTFQPGQGKSANEKLFF; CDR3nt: TGTGCCAGCAGTACCTTCCAACCGGGACAGGGTAAATCCGCTAATGAAAAACTGTTTTTT
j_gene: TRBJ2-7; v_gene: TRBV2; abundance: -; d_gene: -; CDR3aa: CASSVQPSSEQYF; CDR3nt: TGTGCCAGCAGTGTACAACCTAGTTCCGAGCAGTACTTC
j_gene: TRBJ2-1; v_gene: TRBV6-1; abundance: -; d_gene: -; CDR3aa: CASSELYGAPYNEQFF; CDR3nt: TGTGCCAGCAGTGAACTTTATGGAGCCCCCTACAATGAGCAGTTCTTC
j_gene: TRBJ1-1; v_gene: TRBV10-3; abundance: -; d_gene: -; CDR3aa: CAISESTVRGTEAFF; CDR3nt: TGTGCCATCAGTGAGTCGACAGTGAGGGGGACTGAAGCTTTCTTT
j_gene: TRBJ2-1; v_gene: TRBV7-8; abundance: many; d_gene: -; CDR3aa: CASSLRDTYNEQFF; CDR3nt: TGTGCCAGCAGCCTAAGGGACACCTACAATGAGCAGTTCTTC
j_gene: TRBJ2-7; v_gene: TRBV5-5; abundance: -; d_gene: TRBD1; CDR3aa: CASSLAGQGIYEQYF; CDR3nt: TGTGCCAGCAGCTTGGCGGGACAGGGGATCTACGAGCAGTACTTC
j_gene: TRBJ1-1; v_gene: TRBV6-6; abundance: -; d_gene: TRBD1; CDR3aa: CASSYSTGVTEAFF; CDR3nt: TGTGCCAGCAGTTACTCGACAGGGGTTACTGAAGCTTTCTTT
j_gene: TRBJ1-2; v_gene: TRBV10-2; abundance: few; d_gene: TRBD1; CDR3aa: CASRPRQGYGYTF; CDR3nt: TGCGCCAGCAGGCCTCGACAGGGCTATGGCTACACCTTC
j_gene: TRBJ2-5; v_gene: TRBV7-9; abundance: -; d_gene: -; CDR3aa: CASSRRGLGETQYF; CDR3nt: TGTGCCAGCAGCCGACGGGGGTTGGGAGAGACCCAGTACTTC
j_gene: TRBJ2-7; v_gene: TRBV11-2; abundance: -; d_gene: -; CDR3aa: CASSLTPTYEQYF; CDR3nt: TGTGCCAGCAGCTTAACCCCTACCTACGAGCAGTACTTC
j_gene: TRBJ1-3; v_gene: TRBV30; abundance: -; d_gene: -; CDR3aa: CAWSGGTTPNTIYF; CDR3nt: TGTGCCTGGAGTGGCGGGACCACGCCAAACACCATATATTTT
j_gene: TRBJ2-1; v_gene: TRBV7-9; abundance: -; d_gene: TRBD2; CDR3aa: CASWDREDNEQFF; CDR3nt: TGTGCCAGCTGGGATCGGGAGGACAATGAGCAGTTCTTC
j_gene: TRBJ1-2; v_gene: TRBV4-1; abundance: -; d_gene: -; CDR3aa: CASSPTVSRKNNYGYTF; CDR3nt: TGCGCCAGCAGCCCAACCGTGAGTAGAAAGAATAACTATGGCTACACCTTC
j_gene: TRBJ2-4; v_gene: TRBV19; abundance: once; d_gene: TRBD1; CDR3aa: CASSNSGTGSKNIQYF; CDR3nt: TGTGCCAGTAGTAACTCCGGGACAGGGTCCAAAAACATTCAGTACTTC
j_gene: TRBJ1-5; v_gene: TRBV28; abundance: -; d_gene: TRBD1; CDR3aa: CASYRGSQPQHF; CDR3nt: TGTGCCAGCTACAGGGGAAGTCAGCCCCAGCATTTT
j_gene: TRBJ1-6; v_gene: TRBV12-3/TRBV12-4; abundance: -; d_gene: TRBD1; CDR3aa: CASSWDSNSPLHF; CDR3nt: TGTGCCAGCAGTTGGGACAGTAATTCACCCCTCCACTTT
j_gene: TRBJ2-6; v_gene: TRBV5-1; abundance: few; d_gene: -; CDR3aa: CASSLGVSGANVLTF; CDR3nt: TGCGCCAGCAGCTTGGGCGTCTCTGGGGCCAACGTCCTGACTTTC
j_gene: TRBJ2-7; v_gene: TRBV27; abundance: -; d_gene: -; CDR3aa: CASRQGHLAYEQYF; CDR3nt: TGTGCCAGCCGCCAGGGCCACTTAGCCTACGAGCAGTACTTC
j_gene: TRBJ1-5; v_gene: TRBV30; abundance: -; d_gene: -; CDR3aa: CAWSQGQDQPQHF; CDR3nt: TGTGCCTGGAGTCAGGGCCAGGATCAGCCCCAGCATTTT
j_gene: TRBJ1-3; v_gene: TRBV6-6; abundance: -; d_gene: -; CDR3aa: CASSPGRVPLTDTIYF; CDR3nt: TGTGCCAGCAGCCCAGGCAGGGTTCCCTTGACGGACACCATATATTTT
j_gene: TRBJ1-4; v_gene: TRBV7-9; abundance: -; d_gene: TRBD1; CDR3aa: CASSLARTGGRPLYEKLFF; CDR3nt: TGTGCCAGCAGCTTAGCGCGTACAGGGGGCAGGCCCCTATATGAAAAACTGTTTTTT
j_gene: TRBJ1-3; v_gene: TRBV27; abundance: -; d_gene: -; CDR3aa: CASRSAGNTIYF; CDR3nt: TGTGCCAGCAGGAGCGCTGGAAACACCATATATTTT